Detailed here is one T cell receptor beta chain. The germline V gene encodes CDR1 DFQATT and CDR2 SNEGSKA (reference sequence). This CDR3 is built from 16 residues. Unmatched junction bases numbered 12, after V lost 0 bases and J lost 8 bases. The authors reverse transcribed roughly 0.5 to 1 ug RNA with random hexamers. TCRdb re-analysed the immunoSEQ multiplex PCR reads in MiXCR, keeping a single row per CDR3 protein. The profile shows 250,000 to 350,000 distinct CDR3 sequences, roughly 81% of them singletons. The data were obtained in a study of CD8 T cells in Susac syndrome. V is TRBV20-1 and J is TRBJ2-1; TRBD2 agrees at 8 bases. The receptor was isolated from a human donor with multiple sclerosis. Sequencing was carried out using CD8+ T cells from PBMCs. In nucleotides, the CDR3 is TGCAGTGCTAGAGATCGGAGATTAGCGGGAATTTATGAGCAGTTCTTC. It is translated as CSARDRRLAGIYEQFF.